Listed below are T cell receptor beta chains from one sample, sequenced in a study of Ad26.COV2.S vaccination and SARS-CoV-2 variants. TCRdb's table, derived via immunoSEQ multiplex PCR, lists solely in-frame clones and lacks some. Here the sample spans about 480,000 clones, about 83% being singletons. The sample consisted of peripheral blood, taken in a trial of Ad26.COV2.S vaccine versus placebo. The receptors were sampled from a person between 18 and 65 years old who received the Ad26.COV2.S COVID-19 vaccine or a placebo. CDR3s include the opening cysteine and the closing phenylalanine or tryptophan. D genes are given only for firm matches. Size tells how often a clone was seen (once, few, many) or the class of an expanded clone, and some rows leave it out.

len | d_gene | j_gene | v_gene | abundance | CDR3nt | CDR3aa
11 | NA | TRBJ1-2 | TRBV6-5 | NA | TGTGCCAGCACCCAAGGACTTGGCTACACCTTC | CASTQGLGYTF
13 | NA | TRBJ1-2 | TRBV7-3 | NA | TGTGCCAGCAGCCCCGGGCCCCCCTATGGCTACACCTTC | CASSPGPPYGYTF
10 | NA | TRBJ2-7 | TRBV19 | NA | TGTGCCGCGGGAACCTACGAGCAGTACTTC | CAAGTYEQYF
13 | NA | TRBJ1-5 | TRBV15 | NA | TGTGCCACCGGGGGCGGGTACGGTCAGCCCCAGCATTTT | CATGGGYGQPQHF
18 | TRBD1 | TRBJ2-7 | TRBV4-3 | NA | TGCGCCAGCAGCCAACTCGTCATAGGGACAGGGGCCACCTACGAGCAGTACTTC | CASSQLVIGTGATYEQYF
13 | NA | TRBJ2-7 | TRBV7-2 | NA | TGTGCCAGCAGCCCCGATAGGCGCTACGAGCAGTACTTC | CASSPDRRYEQYF
16 | TRBD2 | TRBJ2-2 | TRBV11-1 | NA | TGTGCCAGCAGCTTAGCGGCGGGAGCGGTCACCGGGGAGCTGTTTTTT | CASSLAAGAVTGELFF
16 | NA | TRBJ2-4 | TRBV6-2/TRBV6-3 | NA | TGTGCCAGCAGTCCCCATACAGCGGGAGCCAAAAACATTCAGTACTTC | CASSPHTAGAKNIQYF
14 | NA | TRBJ1-5 | TRBV6-1 | few | TGTGCCAGCAGTTATCGACAGTACAATCAGCCCCAGCATTTT | CASSYRQYNQPQHF
12 | TRBD1 | TRBJ2-3 | TRBV30 | NA | TGTGCCATCCAGGGGGGCACAGATACGCAGTATTTT | CAIQGGTDTQYF
14 | NA | TRBJ2-1 | TRBV28 | NA | TGTGCCAGCAGTGCGCAGACTAGATACAATGAGCAGTTCTTC | CASSAQTRYNEQFF
15 | NA | TRBJ1-5 | TRBV6-1 | NA | TGTGCCAGCAGTGAATTTTTGGGAAGTCATCAGCCCCAGCATTTT | CASSEFLGSHQPQHF
17 | NA | TRBJ1-1 | TRBV19 | NA | TGTGCCAGTAGTATAGGGCGGTCGGTCGGGGGAAACACTGAAGCTTTCTTT | CASSIGRSVGGNTEAFF
15 | NA | TRBJ2-3 | TRBV6-5 | NA | TGTGCCAGCCGCCTTATGGGGAGCGCGTCCGATACGCAGTATTTT | CASRLMGSASDTQYF
16 | NA | TRBJ1-2 | TRBV28 | NA | TGTGCCAGCACCAATGGGGGGGCTTTAGCTAACTATGGCTACACCTTC | CASTNGGALANYGYTF
11 | NA | TRBJ2-3 | TRBV10-3 | NA | TGTGCCATCAGCCTAGCCGATACGCAGTATTTT | CAISLADTQYF
15 | TRBD2 | TRBJ2-7 | TRBV15 | NA | TGTGCCACCAGCAGAGGGACTAGCGGACCCTACGAGCAGTACTTC | CATSRGTSGPYEQYF
11 | NA | TRBJ2-5 | TRBV24-1 | NA | TGTGCCACCTCCCCCCGGGAGACCCAGTACTTC | CATSPRETQYF
13 | NA | TRBJ1-2 | TRBV6-1 | once | TGTGCCAGCAGTGAAGCGGGTGGGGCTGGCTACACCTTC | CASSEAGGAGYTF
16 | TRBD2 | TRBJ2-3 | TRBV5-1 | NA | TGCGCCAGCAGCTTGAGTCCTAGCGGGGCTACAGATACGCAGTATTTT | CASSLSPSGATDTQYF
15 | NA | TRBJ1-5 | TRBV28 | NA | TGTGCCAGCAGTTTAGGGGCGGTCCACAATCAGCCCCAGCATTTT | CASSLGAVHNQPQHF
15 | TRBD2 | TRBJ2-3 | TRBV11-2 | NA | TGTGCCAGCAGCCTAGCTAGCGGAGGCACAGATACGCAGTATTTT | CASSLASGGTDTQYF
16 | TRBD2 | TRBJ2-7 | TRBV5-1 | NA | TGCGCCAGCAGCCCGGAGGGACTAGCGGCTTCCTACGAGCAGTACTTC | CASSPEGLAASYEQYF
14 | TRBD1 | TRBJ1-2 | TRBV28 | few | TGTGCCAGCAGTGGCGACAGGGGCCACTATGGCTACACCTTC | CASSGDRGHYGYTF
14 | TRBD2 | TRBJ2-7 | TRBV29-1 | NA | TGCAGCGTTATCCTAGCGGGATCCTCCTACGAGCAGTACTTC | CSVILAGSSYEQYF
15 | NA | TRBJ2-5 | TRBV19 | NA | TGTGCCAGTAGTGAGACCAGCCCCTACTCGGAGACCCAGTACTTC | CASSETSPYSETQYF
13 | NA | TRBJ1-4 | TRBV5-4 | NA | TGTGCCAGCAGCGCCGGGACGGAGGAAAAACTGTTTTTT | CASSAGTEEKLFF
15 | NA | TRBJ1-2 | TRBV28 | NA | TGTGCCAGCAGGGGTTGGGGGGGATTTGACCATGGCTACACCTTC | CASRGWGGFDHGYTF
14 | NA | TRBJ1-3 | TRBV6-5 | NA | TGTGCCAGCATGAGGGTGGGGTCTGGAAACACCATATATTTT | CASMRVGSGNTIYF
14 | NA | TRBJ2-7 | TRBV4-1 | NA | TGCGCCAGCAGCCAAGCTGCAGGGAGACGCGAGCAGTACTTC | CASSQAAGRREQYF
13 | NA | TRBJ1-1 | TRBV2 | NA | TGTGCCAGCAGTGATATGGGGGGCACTGAAGCTTTCTTT | CASSDMGGTEAFF
11 | NA | TRBJ2-4 | TRBV15 | NA | TGTGCCACCACAGCCAAAAACATTCAGTACTTC | CATTAKNIQYF
16 | TRBD2 | TRBJ2-1 | TRBV30 | NA | TGTGCCTGGAGTGCCGTGGGGACTAGCTCGGCGTTGGGTCAGTTCTTC | CAWSAVGTSSALGQFF
14 | NA | TRBJ2-3 | TRBV27 | once | TGTGCCAGCAGCCTAATCCGTAGCACAGATACGCAGTATTTT | CASSLIRSTDTQYF
14 | NA | TRBJ1-1 | TRBV18 | NA | TGTGCCAGCTCACCGGCGGCCATGGACACTGAAGCTTTCTTT | CASSPAAMDTEAFF
13 | NA | TRBJ2-2 | TRBV6-5 | NA | TGTGCCAGCAGTTACTGGGGCACCGGGGAGCTGTTTTTT | CASSYWGTGELFF
14 | NA | TRBJ1-6 | TRBV11-1 | NA | TGTGCCAGCAGCATCATAGCTAATAATTCACCCCTCCACTTT | CASSIIANNSPLHF
14 | NA | TRBJ2-5 | TRBV9 | once | TGTGCCAGCAGCGTAGGGACTGGCCAAGAGACCCAGTACTTC | CASSVGTGQETQYF
13 | NA | TRBJ2-3 | TRBV19 | NA | TGTGCCAGTAGTCGGGACTCGGCAGATACGCAGTATTTT | CASSRDSADTQYF
14 | NA | TRBJ1-5 | TRBV20-1 | few | TGCAGTGCTAGTCGCCAGTCCGGGGGATGGCCCCAGCATTTT | CSASRQSGGWPQHF
14 | TRBD2 | TRBJ2-7 | TRBV3-1/TRBV3-2 | NA | TGTGCCAGCAGCCGACTAGCGGCCTTAGGCGAGCAGTACTTC | CASSRLAALGEQYF
15 | TRBD1 | TRBJ1-2 | TRBV28 | once | TGTGCCAGCAGTTTGGGGACAGAGCAATTGGAGGGCTACACCTTC | CASSLGTEQLEGYTF
13 | NA | TRBJ2-1 | TRBV5-1 | NA | TGCGCCAGCAGCTTGGCGGGACCCAGTGAGCAGTTCTTC | CASSLAGPSEQFF
14 | NA | TRBJ1-2 | TRBV15 | once | TGTGCCACCAGCCGGCAGGGGACTAACTATGGCTACACCTTC | CATSRQGTNYGYTF
15 | NA | TRBJ1-5 | TRBV16 | NA | TGTGCCAGCAGCCAGGCCTCGCAAGTAGGTCAGCCCCAGCATTTT | CASSQASQVGQPQHF
15 | NA | TRBJ2-5 | TRBV7-3 | NA | TGTGCCAGCAGCCCCGCCGGGCAGGTGGGAGAGACCCAGTACTTC | CASSPAGQVGETQYF
14 | NA | TRBJ1-6 | TRBV9 | NA | TGTGCCAGCAGCAGCCAGAGCTATAATTCACCCCTCCACTTT | CASSSQSYNSPLHF
13 | TRBD1 | TRBJ1-2 | TRBV29-1 | NA | TGCAGCGCCGGACAGGGAAAAAACTATGGCTACACCTTC | CSAGQGKNYGYTF
14 | NA | TRBJ1-5 | TRBV28 | NA | TGTGCCAGCAGCCGCGACCTGGGGCTCCAGCCCCAGCATTTT | CASSRDLGLQPQHF
20 | TRBD2 | TRBJ2-3 | TRBV2 | NA | TGTGCCAGCAGTGGGATAGGAGCGGGAGGGACCCTCTCTAGCACAGATACGCAGTATTTT | CASSGIGAGGTLSSTDTQYF
15 | NA | TRBJ1-4 | TRBV15 | NA | TGTGCCACCAGCAGAGTGATAGACAGATCTGAAAAACTGTTTTTT | CATSRVIDRSEKLFF